This T cell receptor beta chain was captured by sequencing in a study of T cells in Graves' hyperthyroidism and ophthalmopathy. General study results and limits: Prediction of ophthalmopathy progression came a median 6.5 months pre-onset.

This clonotype was seen only a few times. Its antigen is unidentified. RNA transcripts yielded amplified TCR beta CDR3 regions. HTBI primers drove first-round RT-PCR of the TCR CDR3. Via MiXCR, TCRdb re-called the multiplex PCR reads, giving one row per CDR3 protein. The table lists approximately 640,000 distinct CDR3 sequences, about 45% of them singletons. This CDR3 is 14 amino acids long. The germline gives CDR1 SGHKS, CDR2 YYEKEE (reference sequence). The germline V and J ends were trimmed by 7 bases and 6 bases, with 17 bases remaining between them. The TCR was taken from an adult man with Graves' disease, either hyperthyroidism or ophthalmopathy (not recorded which). Sequences were obtained from peripheral blood or thyroid tissue (not recorded which). This chain uses TRBV5-5 with TRBJ1-5, with D tentatively TRBD1 (5 bases). Here the CDR3 reads CASGRGGTGQPQHF. In nucleotides, the CDR3 is TGTGCCAGCGGGCGGGGGGGAACTGGTCAGCCCCAGCATTTT.